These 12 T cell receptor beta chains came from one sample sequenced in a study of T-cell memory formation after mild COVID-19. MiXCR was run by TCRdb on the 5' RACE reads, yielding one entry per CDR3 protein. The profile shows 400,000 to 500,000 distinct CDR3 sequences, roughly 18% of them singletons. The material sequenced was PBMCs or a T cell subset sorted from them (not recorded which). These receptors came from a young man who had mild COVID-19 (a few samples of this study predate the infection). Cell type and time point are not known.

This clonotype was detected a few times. The CDR3 sequence is CSGSNRDGGPGELFF. CDR3 in DNA: TGCAGCGGAAGCAACCGGGACGGCGGACCCGGGGAGCTGTTTTTT. The rearrangement joins TRBV29-1 to TRBJ2-2; D tentatively reads TRBD1 or TRBD2 (5 bases each). The length of the CDR3 is 15 residues. Germline V gene sequence: CDR1 SQVTM, CDR2 ANQGSEA. Trimming took off 7 bases at V and 6 bases at J, with 21 bases between the two ends.

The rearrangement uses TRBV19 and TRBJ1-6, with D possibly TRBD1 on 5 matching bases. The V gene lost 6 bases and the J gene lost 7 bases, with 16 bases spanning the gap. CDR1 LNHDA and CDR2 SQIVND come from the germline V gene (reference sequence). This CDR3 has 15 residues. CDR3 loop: CASRDTGRMNSPLHF. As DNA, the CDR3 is TGTGCCAGTAGGGATACGGGACGGATGAATTCACCCCTCCACTTT.

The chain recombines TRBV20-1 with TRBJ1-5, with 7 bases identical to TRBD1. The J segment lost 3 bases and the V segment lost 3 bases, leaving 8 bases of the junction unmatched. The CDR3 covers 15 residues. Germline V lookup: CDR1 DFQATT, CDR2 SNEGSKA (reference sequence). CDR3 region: CSARDRPQLNQPQHF. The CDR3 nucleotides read TGCAGTGCTAGGGACAGGCCCCAACTCAATCAGCCCCAGCATTTT.

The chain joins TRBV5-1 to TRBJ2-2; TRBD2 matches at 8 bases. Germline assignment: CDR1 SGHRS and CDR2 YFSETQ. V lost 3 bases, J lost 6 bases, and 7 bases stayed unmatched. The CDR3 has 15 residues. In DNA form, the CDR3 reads TGCGCCAGCAGCTATAGCGGGGAAGGTGCCGGGGAGCTGTTTTTT. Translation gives CASSYSGEGAGELFF.

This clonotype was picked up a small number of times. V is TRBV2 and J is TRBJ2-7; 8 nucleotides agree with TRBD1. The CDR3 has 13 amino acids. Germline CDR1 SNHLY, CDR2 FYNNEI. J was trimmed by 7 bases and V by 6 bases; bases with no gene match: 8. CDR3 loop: CASRFQGAGEQYF. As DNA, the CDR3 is TGTGCCAGCAGGTTCCAGGGGGCGGGGGAGCAGTACTTC.

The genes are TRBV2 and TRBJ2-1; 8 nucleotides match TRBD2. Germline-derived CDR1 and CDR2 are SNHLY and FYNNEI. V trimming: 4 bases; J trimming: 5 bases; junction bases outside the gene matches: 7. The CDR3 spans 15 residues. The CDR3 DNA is TGTGCCAGCAGTGGACGTCTAGCGGGCAACAATGAGCAGTTCTTC. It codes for CASSGRLAGNNEQFF. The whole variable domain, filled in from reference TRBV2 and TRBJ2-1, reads EPEVTQTPSHQVTQMGQEVILRCVPISNHLYFYWYRQILGQKVEFLVSFYNNEISEKSEIFDDQFSVERPDGSNFTLKIRSTKLEDSAMYFCASSGRLAGNNEQFFGPGTRLTVL.

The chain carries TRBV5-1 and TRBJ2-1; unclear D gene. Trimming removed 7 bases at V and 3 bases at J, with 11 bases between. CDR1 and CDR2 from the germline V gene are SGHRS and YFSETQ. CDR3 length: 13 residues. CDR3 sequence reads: CASGVNDYNEQFF. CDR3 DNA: TGCGCCAGCGGAGTAAACGACTACAATGAGCAGTTCTTC.

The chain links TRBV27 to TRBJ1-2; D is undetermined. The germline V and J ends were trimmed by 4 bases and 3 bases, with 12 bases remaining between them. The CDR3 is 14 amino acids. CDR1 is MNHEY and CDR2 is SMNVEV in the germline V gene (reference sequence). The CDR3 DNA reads TGTGCCAGCAGTTCCAACCAGGACTACTATGGCTACACCTTC. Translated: CASSSNQDYYGYTF.

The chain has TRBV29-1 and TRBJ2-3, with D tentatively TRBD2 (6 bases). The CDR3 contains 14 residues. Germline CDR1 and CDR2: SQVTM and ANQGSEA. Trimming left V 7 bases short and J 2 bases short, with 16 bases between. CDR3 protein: CSAGWASVTDTQYF. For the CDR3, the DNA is TGCAGCGCTGGCTGGGCTAGCGTCACAGATACGCAGTATTTT.

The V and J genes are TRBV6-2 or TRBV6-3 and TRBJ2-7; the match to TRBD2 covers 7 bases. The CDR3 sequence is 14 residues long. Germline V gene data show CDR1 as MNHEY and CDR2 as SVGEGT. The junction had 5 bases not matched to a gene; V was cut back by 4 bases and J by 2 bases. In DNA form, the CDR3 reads TGTGCCAGCAGTTTCCCTAGCGGCCCCTACGAGCAGTACTTC. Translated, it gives CASSFPSGPYEQYF.

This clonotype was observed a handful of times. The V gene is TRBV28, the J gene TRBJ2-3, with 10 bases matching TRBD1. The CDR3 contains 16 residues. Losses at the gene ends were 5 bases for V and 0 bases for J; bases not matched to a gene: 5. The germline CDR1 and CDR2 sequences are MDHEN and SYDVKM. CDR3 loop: CASSPGQGGSTDTQYF. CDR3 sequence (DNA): TGTGCCAGCAGTCCAGGACAGGGGGGCAGCACAGATACGCAGTATTTT. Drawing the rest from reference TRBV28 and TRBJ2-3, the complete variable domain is DVKVTQSSRYLVKRTGEKVFLECVQDMDHENMFWYRQDPGLGLRLIYFSYDVKMKEKGDIPEGYSVSREKKERFSLILESASTNQTSMYLCASSPGQGGSTDTQYFGPGTRLTVL.

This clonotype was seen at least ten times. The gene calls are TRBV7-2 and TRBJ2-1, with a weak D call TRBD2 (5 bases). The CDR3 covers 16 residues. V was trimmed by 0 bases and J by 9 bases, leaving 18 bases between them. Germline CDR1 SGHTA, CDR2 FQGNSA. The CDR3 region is CASSLALTRARGEQFF. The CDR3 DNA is TGTGCCAGCAGCTTAGCTTTAACAAGGGCTCGGGGTGAGCAGTTCTTC.